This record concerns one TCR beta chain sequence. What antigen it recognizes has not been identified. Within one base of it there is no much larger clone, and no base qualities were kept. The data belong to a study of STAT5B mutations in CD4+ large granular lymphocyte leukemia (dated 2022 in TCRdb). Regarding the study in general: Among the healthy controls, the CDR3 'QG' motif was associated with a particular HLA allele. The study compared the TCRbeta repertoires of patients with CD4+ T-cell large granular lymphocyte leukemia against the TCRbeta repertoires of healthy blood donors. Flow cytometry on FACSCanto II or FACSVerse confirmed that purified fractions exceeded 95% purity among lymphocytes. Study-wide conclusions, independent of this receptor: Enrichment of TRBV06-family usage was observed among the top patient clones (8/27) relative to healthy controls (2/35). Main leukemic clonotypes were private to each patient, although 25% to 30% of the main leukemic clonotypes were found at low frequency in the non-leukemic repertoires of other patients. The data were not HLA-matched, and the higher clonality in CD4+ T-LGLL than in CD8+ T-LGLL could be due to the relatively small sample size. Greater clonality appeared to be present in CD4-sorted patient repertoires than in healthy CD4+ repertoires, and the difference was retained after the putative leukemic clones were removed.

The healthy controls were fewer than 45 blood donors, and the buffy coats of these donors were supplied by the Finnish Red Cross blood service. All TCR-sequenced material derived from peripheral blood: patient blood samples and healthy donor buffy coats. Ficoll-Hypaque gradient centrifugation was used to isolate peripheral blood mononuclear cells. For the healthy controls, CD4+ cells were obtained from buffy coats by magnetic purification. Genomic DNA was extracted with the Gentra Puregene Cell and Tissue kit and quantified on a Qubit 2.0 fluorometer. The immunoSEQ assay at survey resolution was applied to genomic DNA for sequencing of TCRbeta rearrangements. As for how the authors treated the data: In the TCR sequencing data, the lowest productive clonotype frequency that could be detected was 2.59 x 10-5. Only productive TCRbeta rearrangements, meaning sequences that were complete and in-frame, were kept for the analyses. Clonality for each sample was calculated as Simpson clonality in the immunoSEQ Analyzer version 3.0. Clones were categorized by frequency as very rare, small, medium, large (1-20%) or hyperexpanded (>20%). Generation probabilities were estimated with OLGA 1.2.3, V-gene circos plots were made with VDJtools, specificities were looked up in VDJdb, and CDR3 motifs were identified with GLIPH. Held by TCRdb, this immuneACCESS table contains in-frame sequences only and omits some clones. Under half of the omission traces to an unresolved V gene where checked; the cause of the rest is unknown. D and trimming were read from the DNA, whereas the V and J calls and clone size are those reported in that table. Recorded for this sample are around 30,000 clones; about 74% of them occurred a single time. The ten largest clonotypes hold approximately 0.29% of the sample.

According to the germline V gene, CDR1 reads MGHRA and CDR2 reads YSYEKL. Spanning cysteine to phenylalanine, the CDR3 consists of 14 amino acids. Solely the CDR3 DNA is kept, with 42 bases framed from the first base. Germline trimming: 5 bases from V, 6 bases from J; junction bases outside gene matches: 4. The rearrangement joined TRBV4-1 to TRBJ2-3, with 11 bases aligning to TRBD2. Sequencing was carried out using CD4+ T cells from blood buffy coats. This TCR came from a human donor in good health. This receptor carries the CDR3 CASSFSGGADTQYF. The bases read TGCGCCAGCAGCTTTAGCGGGGGGGCTGATACGCAGTATTTT.